This entry describes one T cell receptor (beta chain). Both CD4+ and CD8+ T cells were negatively isolated, and TEMRA cells underwent FACS enrichment. The CDR3 is made up of 15 amino acids. The germline V and J ends were trimmed by 3 bases and 4 bases, with 15 bases remaining between them. Germline loops: CDR1 MGHRA, CDR2 YSYEKL. The record originates from a study of CD8 T cells in Susac syndrome. Study as a whole: At the time their blood was drawn, patients with Susac syndrome were either therapy-naive, on corticosteroids (with some of them also receiving intravenous immunoglobulin), or on intravenous immunoglobulin alone.

Random hexamers were used to reverse transcribe the RNA input (about 0.5 to 1 ug). The amplification used immunoSEQ multiplex PCR on TCR beta CDR3; it spanned 54 Vbeta and 13 Jbeta. MiXCR, applied by TCRdb to the immunoSEQ multiplex PCR reads, yields one record per CDR3 protein. The table lists under 200,000 distinct CDR3 sequences, roughly 91% of them singletons. The sample taken for sequencing was CD4+ T cells from PBMCs. The V call is TRBV4-1, the J call TRBJ1-2, with a possible D match to TRBD1 (5 bases). The TCR was taken from a human donor with Susac syndrome. CDR3 DNA sequence: TGCGCCAGCAGCCATGTACCAGGGAACGGCTATGGCTACACCTTC. Translating gives CASSHVPGNGYGYTF.